This T cell receptor (beta chain) stems from a study of blood T cell repertoires in COVID-19. Study background: The samples span acute and convalescent COVID-19 from the United States, Italy and Spain. Nucleic acid was either cDNA or gDNA, and it came from T cells, B-cell-depleted T cells, or PBMCs.

The CDR3 has 14 residues. The V gene lost 5 bases and the J gene lost 7 bases, with 16 bases spanning the gap. Germline-derived CDR1 and CDR2 are SGHNT and YYREEE (reference sequence). Per the original methods: Amplified reference gene primers provided the basis for estimating nucleated cell counts. Repertoires were generated with immunoSEQ multiplex PCR, while TCRdb's copy carries only in-frame clones and drops some. The DNA gave D and trimming, while V, J and clone size come from that table. The sample gives around 200,000 clones, around 80% of which show up once; around 5.1% is in the top ten. The TCR sequence derives from a woman aged 70 to 79 with acute or convalescent COVID-19. The sample taken for sequencing was peripheral blood. The chain carries TRBV5-4 and TRBJ2-1; TRBD2 might be the D (6 bases). The chain's CDR3 is CASRRRGAGNEQFF. The CDR3 bases are TGTGCCAGCAGGAGGCGGGGTGCGGGGAATGAGCAGTTCTTC. Using reference TRBV5-4 and TRBJ2-1 for the parts outside the CDR3, the full variable domain is ETGVTQSPTHLIKTRGQQVTLRCSSQSGHNTVSWYQQALGQGPQFIFQYYREEENGRGNFPPRFSGLQFPNYSSELNVNALELDDSALYLCASRRRGAGNEQFFGPGTRLTVL.